Listed below are T cell receptor beta chains from one sample, sequenced in a study of memory CD4+ T cells and cytomegalovirus serostatus. TCRdb's copy holds only in-frame clones and misses some; the assay was immunoSEQ multiplex PCR. Of under 45,000 clones listed, around 80% are singletons. Sequencing was done on a sample of memory CD4+ T cells from blood. These receptors originate from an adult in good health and CMV-seronegative. Each CDR3 is given without its conserved first and last residue. Clone size is shown for a subset of rows, as once, few, many or a class of expanded clone.

clone_size v_call cdr3_aa
NA TRBV5-1 ASSFQGNYEQY
few TRBV11-2 ASSARDIADTQY
NA TRBV28 ASRGSGEASTEAF
NA TRBV6-6 ASSSQDLAKNIQY
NA TRBV5-8 ASSSRVGAYEQY
NA TRBV28 ASTTDRGVGYT
few TRBV7-2 ASSRAAGPYEQY
NA TRBV7-9 ASSPFRGLTYNEQF
NA TRBV4-3 ASSERLQETQY
NA TRBV27 ASSLVAAGELF
NA TRBV10-2 ASRDGTERAQY
NA TRBV6-5 ASSYGLNQPQH
NA TRBV4-3 ASSQTSTDTQY
NA TRBV5-1 ASSLAGALLNTEAF
NA TRBV19 ASRAQLEINQPQH